One and the same sample provided the 10 T cell receptor beta chains below, sequenced in a study of blood T cells in healthy people across ages. A second PCR, run for about 6 to 11 cycles, used a sample-barcoded 5' primer plus a J-beta primer mix. TCRdb re-analysed the 5' RACE reads in MiXCR, keeping a single row per CDR3 protein. Here the sample spans hundreds of thousands of distinct CDR3 sequences, around half being singletons. The sequenced sample was blood. All receptors come from a man older than 75 in good health.

This clonotype came up a few times. The chain joins TRBV7-3 to TRBJ2-3; D is unresolved. The germline gives CDR1 SGHTA, CDR2 FQGTGA. This CDR3 has 15 amino acids. Trimming pared 3 bases from V and 1 base from J, leaving 11 bases between. This CDR3 reads CASSLRQSGTDTQYF. The CDR3 coding sequence is TGTGCCAGCAGCTTGCGGCAGTCCGGCACAGATACGCAGTATTTT.

The rearrangement uses TRBV6-2 or TRBV6-3 and TRBJ2-1; TRBD2 matches 12 bases. V trimming: 5 bases; J trimming: 8 bases; junction bases outside the gene matches: 13. Germline CDR1 is MNHEY and CDR2 is SVGEGT. This CDR3 spans 17 amino acids. DNA of the CDR3: TGTGCCAGCAGTGCCTCGACTAGCGGGGGACCCTTAGATGAGCAGTTCTTC. It yields the protein CASSASTSGGPLDEQFF.

This clonotype was detected a few times. The gene calls are TRBV6-6 and TRBJ2-6; D is possibly TRBD2 (5 bases). Trimming took off 7 bases at V and 4 bases at J, with 8 bases between the two ends. The CDR3 loop spans 13 amino acids. In germline, CDR1 is MNHNY, CDR2 SVGAGI (reference sequence). CDR3 sequence (DNA): TGTGCCAGCACTAGCCCCGGGGCCAACGTCCTGACTTTC. Translated, it gives CASTSPGANVLTF.

This clonotype was counted only a few times. The chain links TRBV3-1 to TRBJ2-1; tentatively, D is TRBD1 (5 bases). V gave up 4 bases and J gave up 8 bases, with 15 bases separating them. Germline-derived CDR1 and CDR2 are LGHDT and YNNKEL (reference sequence). CDR3 length: 14 amino acids. CDR3 region: CASSPSRVSDEQFF. CDR3 in DNA: TGTGCCAGCAGCCCCAGCAGGGTTTCCGATGAGCAGTTCTTC.

This chain joins TRBV4-3 and TRBJ2-3; maybe TRBD1 (5 bases). Germline V gene lookup returns CDR1 LGHNA and CDR2 YSLEER. The CDR3 extends over 16 amino acids. V lost 1 base and J lost 5, with 16 bases in between. CDR3 residues: CASSQGPQGWEDTQYF. The DNA for the CDR3 is TGCGCCAGCAGCCAAGGTCCGCAGGGTTGGGAAGATACGCAGTATTTT.

The chain joins TRBV4-1 to TRBJ2-5, with 11 bases that match TRBD2. J was trimmed by 6 bases and V by 3 bases; bases with no gene match: 3. Germline V gives CDR1 MGHRA, CDR2 YSYEKL. There are 14 residues in the CDR3. The CDR3 DNA follows: TGCGCCAGCAGCCATTTAGCGGGAGGGAAGACCCAGTACTTC. Translating it yields CASSHLAGGKTQYF.

V is TRBV28 and J is TRBJ2-7, with TRBD2 matching 8 bases. There are 14 residues in the CDR3. Germline trimming cut 5 bases from V and 3 bases from J; bases unmatched to any gene: 6. Germline V lookup: CDR1 MDHEN, CDR2 SYDVKM. The CDR3 DNA is TGTGCCAGCAGTCCGGGGGGGACCTACTACGAGCAGTACTTC. Translation: CASSPGGTYYEQYF.

There are a few counts of this clonotype. The genes are TRBV7-2 and TRBJ2-7, with D tentatively TRBD1 or TRBD2 (6 bases each). Trimming stripped 4 bases from V and 6 bases from J, with 19 bases between. Germline V gene data show CDR1 as SGHTA and CDR2 as FQGNSA. This CDR3 spans 15 amino acids. CDR3 loop: CASSSGQFRGGEQYF. DNA for the CDR3: TGTGCCAGCAGCTCCGGACAATTCAGGGGAGGCGAGCAGTACTTC.

The V gene is TRBV4-3, the J gene TRBJ2-4; D possibly uses TRBD1 or TRBD2 (6 bases each). The J call may be mistaken, given a closer DNA end match to TRBJ2-7. Per the germline V gene, CDR1 is LGHNA and CDR2 is YSLEER. The CDR3 runs 14 residues. In DNA form, the CDR3 reads TGCGCCAGCAGCCCTGGAGGAGGGGGGCGCGAGCAGTACTTC. This sequence encodes CASSPGGGGREQYF.

This clonotype was seen a handful of times. The chain carries TRBV27 and TRBJ1-1; a weak D match, TRBD1 (6 bases). Deletions cut 0 bases from V and 0 bases from J, with 8 bases between. This CDR3 has 15 amino acids. Germline-derived CDR1 and CDR2 are MNHEY and SMNVEV (reference sequence). CDR3 nucleotides: TGTGCCAGCAGTTTATCGCAGGGGCTGAACACTGAAGCTTTCTTT. Its translation is CASSLSQGLNTEAFF.